This T cell receptor beta chain was profiled in a study of PD-1 blockade in classical Hodgkin lymphoma. About this clone itself: No antigen is known for it.

The protocol was immunoSEQ multiplex PCR, while the TCRdb copy is restricted to in-frame clones and leaves out a portion. The sample has some 70,000 clones; roughly 93% are singletons. Germline CDR1 MDHEN, CDR2 SYDVKM. The CDR3 spans 15 residues. Losses at the gene ends were 6 bases for V and 3 bases for J; bases not matched to a gene: 4. General observations from the study: Although disease activity or prior therapy may be involved, causes of the repertoire differences remain undefined. According to reports, newly diagnosed patients had lower baseline TCR diversity than healthy donors, and relapsed/refractory patients had lower baseline TCR diversity still.

Described time point: newly diagnosed, previously untreated cHL patient sample. Comparator PBMCs were from newly diagnosed, untreated classical Hodgkin lymphoma. This chain connects TRBV28 to TRBJ2-7; TRBD2 matches at 14 bases. The origin of this receptor is a human donor with classical Hodgkin lymphoma. The sample was peripheral blood mononuclear cells (PBMCs). The CDR3: CASSSGLAGGYEQYF. CDR3 sequence (DNA): TGTGCCAGCAGCTCTGGACTAGCGGGAGGCTACGAGCAGTACTTC.